This T cell receptor beta chain came from a study of identical twins. This clonotype turned up a few times. TCRdb processed the 5' RACE reads anew with MiXCR; each CDR3 protein has one entry. The table has 550,000 to 700,000 distinct CDR3 sequences, around 20% seen once. The sample was also linked to a second study, of T cells expressing NK-cell markers. Per that paper: Whether expanded NKG2C-expressing T cell clones recognize HCMV is unknown.

The receptor was derived from a woman aged 18-29 years in good health. Material for sequencing was PBMCs.

Here the CDR3 reads CSARETVYNEQFF. CDR3 nucleotides: TGCAGTGCTAGAGAAACAGTTTACAATGAGCAGTTCTTC. V usage is TRBV20-1 and J usage is TRBJ2-1, with D unresolved. V was cut by 0 bases and J by 4 bases, with 7 bases left in between. CDR3 length: 13 residues. Germline assignment: CDR1 DFQATT and CDR2 SNEGSKA (reference sequence).